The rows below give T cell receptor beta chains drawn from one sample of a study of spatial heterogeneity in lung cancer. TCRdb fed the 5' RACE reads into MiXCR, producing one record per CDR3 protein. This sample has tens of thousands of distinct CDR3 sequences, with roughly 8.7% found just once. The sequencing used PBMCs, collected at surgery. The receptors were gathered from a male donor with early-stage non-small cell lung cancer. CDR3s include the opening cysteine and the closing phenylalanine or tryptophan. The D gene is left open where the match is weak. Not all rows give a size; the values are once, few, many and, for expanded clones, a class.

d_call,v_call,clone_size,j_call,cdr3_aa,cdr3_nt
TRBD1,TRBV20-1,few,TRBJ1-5,CSAVQGGNQPQHF,TGCAGTGCCGTACAGGGGGGCAATCAGCCCCAGCATTTT
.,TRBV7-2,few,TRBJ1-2,CASSITGTADYGYTF,TGTGCCAGCAGCATTACCGGGACTGCAGACTATGGCTACACCTTC
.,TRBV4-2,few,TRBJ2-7,CASSQYSDGLGSYEQYF,TGTGCCAGCAGCCAGTACTCCGATGGCCTCGGCTCCTACGAGCAGTACTTC
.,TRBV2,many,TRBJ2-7,CASTGRYEQYF,TGTGCCAGCACGGGCCGCTACGAGCAGTACTTC
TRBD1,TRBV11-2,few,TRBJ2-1,CASSRDRADNEQFF,TGTGCCAGCAGCAGGGACAGGGCGGACAATGAGCAGTTCTTC
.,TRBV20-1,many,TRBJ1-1,CSARLGRVNTEAFF,TGCAGTGCTAGACTCGGGAGGGTGAACACTGAAGCTTTCTTT
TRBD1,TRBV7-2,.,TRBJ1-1,CASSVELDRGDRGWTEAFF,TGTGCCAGCAGCGTAGAACTTGATCGAGGGGACAGGGGTTGGACTGAAGCTTTCTTT
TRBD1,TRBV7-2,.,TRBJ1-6,CASSLRGQANSPLHF,TGTGCCAGCAGCTTGAGGGGACAGGCGAATTCACCCCTCCACTTT
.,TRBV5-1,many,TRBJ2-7,CASSLAANEQYF,TGCGCCAGCAGCTTGGCCGCCAACGAGCAGTACTTC
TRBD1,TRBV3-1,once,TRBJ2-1,CASYGQGLGEQFF,TGTGCCAGCTATGGACAGGGGTTAGGGGAGCAGTTCTTC
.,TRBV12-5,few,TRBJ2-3,CASAWNGGNTQYF,TGTGCTAGTGCCTGGAACGGGGGAAATACGCAGTATTTT
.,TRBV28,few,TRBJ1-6,CASRRGDINSPLHF,TGTGCCAGCCGGAGAGGGGACATCAATTCACCCCTCCACTTT
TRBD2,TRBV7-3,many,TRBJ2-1,CASSGEREGVYNEQFF,TGTGCCAGCAGCGGCGAGCGGGAGGGCGTATATAATGAGCAGTTCTTC
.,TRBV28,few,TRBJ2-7,CASSSPLEQYF,TGTGCCAGCAGTTCTCCCCTCGAGCAGTACTTC
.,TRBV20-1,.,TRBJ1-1,CSARDSRRKDTEAFF,TGCAGTGCTAGAGATTCCCGACGCAAAGACACTGAAGCTTTCTTT
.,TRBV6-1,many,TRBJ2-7,CASSEVRRSYEQYF,TGTGCCAGCAGTGAAGTACGGAGATCCTACGAGCAGTACTTC
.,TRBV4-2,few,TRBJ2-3,CASRVGSGIVDTQYF,TGTGCCAGCAGAGTGGGGAGTGGGATTGTGGATACGCAGTATTTT
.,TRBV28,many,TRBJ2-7,CASSLSWDVREHEQYF,TGTGCCAGCAGTTTATCGTGGGACGTACGTGAACACGAGCAGTACTTC
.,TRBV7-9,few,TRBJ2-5,CASSLDQGPLRTQYF,TGTGCCAGCAGCTTAGACCAGGGGCCCCTGCGGACCCAGTACTTC
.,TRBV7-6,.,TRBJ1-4,CASSSGGFYEKLFF,TGTGCCAGCAGCTCCGGGGGCTTTTATGAAAAACTGTTTTTT
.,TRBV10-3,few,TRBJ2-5,CAISSQETQYF,TGTGCCATCAGTAGCCAAGAGACCCAGTACTTC
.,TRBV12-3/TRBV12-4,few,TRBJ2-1,CASTPPPATYNEQFF,TGTGCCAGCACCCCCCCCCCGGCCACCTACAATGAGCAGTTCTTC
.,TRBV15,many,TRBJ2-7,CATSRENSGSYEQYF,TGTGCCACCAGCAGAGAAAACTCTGGATCCTACGAGCAGTACTTC
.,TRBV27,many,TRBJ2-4,CASSPRWGQTLAKNIQYF,TGTGCCAGCAGCCCAAGGTGGGGGCAGACTTTAGCCAAAAACATTCAGTACTTC
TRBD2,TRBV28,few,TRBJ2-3,CASSLWTSGRDPDTQYF,TGTGCCAGCAGTTTGTGGACTAGCGGGAGGGATCCAGATACGCAGTATTTT
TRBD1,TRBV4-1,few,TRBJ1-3,CASSQDKGQGAIGNTIYF,TGCGCCAGCAGCCAAGATAAAGGACAGGGGGCCATCGGAAACACCATATATTTT
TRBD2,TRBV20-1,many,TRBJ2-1,CSARGYSSGNNEQFF,TGCAGTGCTAGGGGCTACTCTAGCGGAAACAATGAGCAGTTCTTC